Listed below are T cell receptor beta chains from one sample, sequenced in a study of CD4+ T cells in melanoma. Sequenced by immunoSEQ multiplex PCR; TCRdb stores in-frame clones only, minus some. The table has about 9,900 clones, roughly two thirds seen once. Sequencing was carried out using cells from a culture (not recorded whether cultured in vitro). The receptors were gathered from a human donor with melanoma. Each CDR3 is given without its conserved first and last residue. A D gene is named only where the DNA matches it firmly. Rows may omit the clone size; those that give it use once, few, many or a size class.

cdr3_length: 12
d_call: .
j_call: TRBJ2-2
v_call: TRBV2
clone_size: .
cdr3_aa: ASIRNSNTGELF

cdr3_length: 11
d_call: .
j_call: TRBJ2-3
v_call: TRBV5-4
clone_size: .
cdr3_aa: ASSRDSTDTQY

cdr3_length: 15
d_call: TRBD2
j_call: TRBJ2-3
v_call: TRBV11-2
clone_size: .
cdr3_aa: ASSLLGGGVSTDTQY

cdr3_length: 13
d_call: .
j_call: TRBJ2-7
v_call: TRBV4-2
clone_size: .
cdr3_aa: ASSSRAGAYSEQY

cdr3_length: 13
d_call: .
j_call: TRBJ2-3
v_call: TRBV6-1
clone_size: .
cdr3_aa: ASKVVTWDTDTQY

cdr3_length: 12
d_call: .
j_call: TRBJ1-6
v_call: TRBV21-1
clone_size: .
cdr3_aa: ASSGMRLNSPLH

cdr3_length: 13
d_call: .
j_call: TRBJ2-5
v_call: TRBV5-1
clone_size: .
cdr3_aa: ASSFLAPNQETQY

cdr3_length: 11
d_call: .
j_call: TRBJ1-5
v_call: TRBV7-2
clone_size: .
cdr3_aa: ASSWDGPSPQH

cdr3_length: 13
d_call: TRBD2
j_call: TRBJ2-2
v_call: TRBV2
clone_size: once
cdr3_aa: ASSDKLAGTGELF

cdr3_length: 14
d_call: TRBD2
j_call: TRBJ2-1
v_call: TRBV2
clone_size: .
cdr3_aa: ASSRTPSGDVNEQF

cdr3_length: 16
d_call: .
j_call: TRBJ2-3
v_call: TRBV11-2
clone_size: .
cdr3_aa: ASSLQHGGRGGTDTQY

cdr3_length: 15
d_call: .
j_call: TRBJ2-6
v_call: TRBV5-4
clone_size: .
cdr3_aa: ASSQGTGKSGANVLT

cdr3_length: 11
d_call: .
j_call: TRBJ1-1
v_call: TRBV5-5
clone_size: .
cdr3_aa: ASSLRLGGEAF

cdr3_length: 11
d_call: .
j_call: TRBJ2-5
v_call: TRBV7-3
clone_size: few
cdr3_aa: ASSATGWETQY

cdr3_length: 13
d_call: .
j_call: TRBJ2-2
v_call: TRBV18
clone_size: .
cdr3_aa: ASSPAGGHGGELF

cdr3_length: 12
d_call: .
j_call: TRBJ1-3
v_call: TRBV5-1
clone_size: few
cdr3_aa: ASSPVGPGNTIY

cdr3_length: 14
d_call: TRBD2
j_call: TRBJ2-2
v_call: TRBV7-2
clone_size: .
cdr3_aa: ASSHRGGGASGELF

cdr3_length: 14
d_call: .
j_call: TRBJ2-1
v_call: TRBV4-2
clone_size: .
cdr3_aa: ASSVETASSFNEQF

cdr3_length: 13
d_call: .
j_call: TRBJ1-4
v_call: TRBV5-8
clone_size: .
cdr3_aa: ASTHRQAEDEKLF

cdr3_length: 13
d_call: TRBD2
j_call: TRBJ2-3
v_call: TRBV6-1
clone_size: .
cdr3_aa: ASSSVAGSTDTQY

cdr3_length: 15
d_call: TRBD2
j_call: TRBJ2-3
v_call: TRBV7-2
clone_size: few
cdr3_aa: ASSLRGGGGATDTQY

cdr3_length: 15
d_call: TRBD2
j_call: TRBJ2-2
v_call: TRBV19
clone_size: .
cdr3_aa: ASSIDRGGRGTGELF

cdr3_length: 12
d_call: TRBD1
j_call: TRBJ1-2
v_call: TRBV7-8
clone_size: .
cdr3_aa: ASRLPGQGAGYT

cdr3_length: 12
d_call: TRBD1
j_call: TRBJ1-1
v_call: TRBV9
clone_size: .
cdr3_aa: ASSRGTGGTEAF

cdr3_length: 12
d_call: TRBD1
j_call: TRBJ1-5
v_call: TRBV29-1
clone_size: .
cdr3_aa: SARGTGGNQPQH

cdr3_length: 14
d_call: .
j_call: TRBJ1-2
v_call: TRBV19
clone_size: .
cdr3_aa: ASSISRQSPNYGYT

cdr3_length: 12
d_call: .
j_call: TRBJ2-2
v_call: TRBV2
clone_size: .
cdr3_aa: ASSVVWTDGELF

cdr3_length: 11
d_call: .
j_call: TRBJ2-7
v_call: TRBV29-1
clone_size: few
cdr3_aa: SVAQGFRYEQY

cdr3_length: 12
d_call: .
j_call: TRBJ1-2
v_call: TRBV6-6
clone_size: few
cdr3_aa: ASRLGATVYGYT

cdr3_length: 13
d_call: .
j_call: TRBJ2-1
v_call: TRBV4-1
clone_size: few
cdr3_aa: ASSRGRKVVNEQF

cdr3_length: 14
d_call: .
j_call: TRBJ2-6
v_call: TRBV19
clone_size: .
cdr3_aa: ASCVGQTSGANVLT

cdr3_length: 14
d_call: .
j_call: TRBJ2-2
v_call: TRBV11-2
clone_size: .
cdr3_aa: ASSLWKGADTGELF

cdr3_length: 11
d_call: .
j_call: TRBJ1-2
v_call: TRBV7-8
clone_size: .
cdr3_aa: ASSLVTGWGYT

cdr3_length: 13
d_call: .
j_call: TRBJ1-6
v_call: TRBV2
clone_size: medium-sized
cdr3_aa: ATKRSSSYNSPLH

cdr3_length: 14
d_call: .
j_call: TRBJ1-2
v_call: TRBV29-1
clone_size: few
cdr3_aa: SVEEREHQTNYGYT

cdr3_length: 11
d_call: .
j_call: TRBJ2-7
v_call: TRBV6-5
clone_size: .
cdr3_aa: ASSVDGRYEQY

cdr3_length: 10
d_call: .
j_call: TRBJ2-7
v_call: TRBV6-5
clone_size: .
cdr3_aa: ASRTSSYEQY

cdr3_length: 13
d_call: TRBD1
j_call: TRBJ2-5
v_call: TRBV5-5
clone_size: .
cdr3_aa: ASSSGTGGFETQY

cdr3_length: 13
d_call: TRBD1
j_call: TRBJ1-6
v_call: TRBV14
clone_size: .
cdr3_aa: ASSPTGVYNSPLH

cdr3_length: 11
d_call: .
j_call: TRBJ1-5
v_call: TRBV27
clone_size: few
cdr3_aa: ASSFSPRQPQH

cdr3_length: 12
d_call: .
j_call: TRBJ1-4
v_call: TRBV14
clone_size: .
cdr3_aa: ASSQGSTSEKLF

cdr3_length: 11
d_call: .
j_call: TRBJ1-4
v_call: TRBV29-1
clone_size: .
cdr3_aa: SVLVATNEKLF

cdr3_length: 13
d_call: .
j_call: TRBJ2-7
v_call: TRBV5-4
clone_size: once
cdr3_aa: ASSPRDFGPYEQY

cdr3_length: 13
d_call: .
j_call: TRBJ2-5
v_call: TRBV5-4
clone_size: .
cdr3_aa: ASSPPGGRAETQY

cdr3_length: 16
d_call: .
j_call: TRBJ2-1
v_call: TRBV4-1
clone_size: .
cdr3_aa: ASSQDRWLVGGHNEQF

cdr3_length: 10
d_call: .
j_call: TRBJ2-7
v_call: TRBV30
clone_size: .
cdr3_aa: AWSVARGEQY

cdr3_length: 13
d_call: TRBD2
j_call: TRBJ2-3
v_call: TRBV7-2
clone_size: .
cdr3_aa: ASSGSGGAWDTQY

cdr3_length: 12
d_call: TRBD1
j_call: TRBJ1-1
v_call: TRBV9
clone_size: .
cdr3_aa: ASSVHPTGGEAF